This section outlines one TCR beta chain sequence together with its context. This specimen comes from a study of cytomegalovirus exposure and HLA in healthy donors. Germline-derived CDR1 and CDR2 are SGHTA and FQGNSA. With 1 base removed from V and 15 bases from J, the gap between germline ends came to 19 bases. The CDR3 sequence is 14 residues long. PCR amplification relied on 60 Vbeta primers (plus 13 Jbeta primers). This table comes from immunoSEQ multiplex PCR, and its TCRdb copy is limited to in-frame clones, with some not included. The data hold about 160,000 clones, with roughly 70% observed a single time.

The material sequenced was PBMCs. The V and J genes are TRBV7-2 and TRBJ2-1; D may be TRBD1 (5 bases). This clonotype was obtained from a young woman in good health and CMV-seronegative. The CDR3 DNA follows: TGTGCCAGCAGCTTAGTTCCCGACAGCCCTTATAGGTTCTTC. It is translated as CASSLVPDSPYRFF.